Below are 23 T cell receptor beta chains sequenced from a single sample in a study of graft-versus-host responses after intestinal transplantation. TCRdb's table, derived via immunoSEQ multiplex PCR, lists solely in-frame clones and lacks some. This sample has approximately 90,000 clones, with about 92% found just once. These receptors have no identified antigens. The sample here was unstimulated CD8+ T cells sorted from spleen or lymph node cells, taken before intestinal transplant. The receptors here all came from a human donor who received an intestinal transplant.

The J gene is TRBJ2-1, the V gene TRBV10-1; 15 bases are shared with TRBD2. J gave up 8 bases and V 5 bases, and 7 bases lay outside the gene matches. Germline V gives CDR1 WNHNN, CDR2 SYGVQD (reference sequence). The CDR3 covers 16 residues. This chain's CDR3 is CASSWTSGGAIHEQFF. In DNA form, the CDR3 reads TGCGCCAGCAGTTGGACTAGCGGGGGGGCGATTCATGAGCAGTTCTTC.

This chain links TRBV13 with TRBJ2-3, with D possibly TRBD2 on 6 matching bases. The V gene lost 1 base and the J gene lost 1 base, with 6 bases spanning the gap. Germline-derived CDR1 and CDR2 are PRHDT and FYEKMQ (reference sequence). The CDR3 loop spans 14 amino acids. The CDR3 nucleotides are TGTGCCAGCAGCTTAGCGGGGGGCACAGATACGCAGTATTTT. As protein: CASSLAGGTDTQYF.

The chain employs TRBV4-1 and TRBJ1-4; D is perhaps TRBD1 (6 bases). Germline CDR1 is MGHRA and CDR2 is YSYEKL. The V end was cut by 1 base, the J end by 0 bases, with 12 bases between. The CDR3 consists of 17 residues. The CDR3, as DNA: TGCGCCAGCAGCCAAGGGGGGCGGATGTCAACTAATGAAAAACTGTTTTTT. As protein: CASSQGGRMSTNEKLFF.

J is TRBJ2-7 and V is TRBV27; 9 bases fit TRBD1. The V gene's germline CDR1 is MNHEY and CDR2 SMNVEV (reference sequence). This CDR3 is 20 amino acids long. After removal of 2 bases from V and 4 bases from J, the junction contained 21 bases not matched to a gene. CDR3 nucleotides: TGTGCCAGCAGTTTAAGGGCCCCCGGACAGGGGATACCTAGGGCGTACGAGCAGTACTTC. Protein sequence: CASSLRAPGQGIPRAYEQYF.

The chain couples TRBV10-2 to TRBJ2-3; D remains ambiguous. The V end was cut by 4 bases, the J end by 1 base, with 9 bases between. The length of the CDR3 is 14 residues. Germline lookup yields CDR1 WSHSY and CDR2 SAAADI. The CDR3 sequence is CASSVSARTDTQYF. CDR3 nucleotides: TGCGCCAGCAGTGTGTCAGCACGCACAGATACGCAGTATTTT.

This chain links TRBV4-1 with TRBJ2-7, with TRBD1 matching over 9 bases. This CDR3 has 17 amino acids. Germline V CDR1 and CDR2: MGHRA, YSYEKL. V trimming: 4 bases; J trimming: 1 base; junction bases outside the gene matches: 11. This chain's CDR3 is CASSLSGPGQGSYEQYF. Here the CDR3 DNA reads TGCGCCAGCAGCCTTTCCGGACCGGGACAGGGTTCCTACGAGCAGTACTTC.

The chain recombines TRBV7-8 with TRBJ2-3, with a weak D call TRBD1 (7 bases). The CDR3 runs to 15 residues. The V and J ends lost 5 bases and 6 bases respectively, with 18 bases between them. The germline gives CDR1 SGHVS, CDR2 FQNEAQ. The CDR3 nucleotides read TGTGCCAGCAGCGCTTGGGACAGCGGAGGGGATACGCAGTATTTT. Its protein is CASSAWDSGGDTQYF.

The chain has TRBV4-1 and TRBJ1-4, with a tentative D call TRBD1 (6 bases). There are 15 residues in the CDR3. Deletions cut 1 base from V and 5 bases from J, with 11 bases between. Per germline, CDR1 MGHRA and CDR2 YSYEKL. CDR3 sequence (DNA): TGCGCCAGCAGCCAAGCGATACAGGGCAATGAAAAACTGTTTTTT. Its translation is CASSQAIQGNEKLFF.

The V call is TRBV6-1, the J call TRBJ1-6, with D possibly TRBD1 on 6 matching bases. CDR3 length: 14 amino acids. The V end lost 5 bases, the J end lost 9 bases, and 14 bases lay between the germline ends. Germline V gene sequence: CDR1 MNHNS, CDR2 SASEGT. The CDR3 region has the DNA TGTGCCAGCAGTTCAACAGGGAGAGGTTCACCCCTCCACTTT. It codes for CASSSTGRGSPLHF.

This clone has ten or more counts. The V and J genes are TRBV29-1 and TRBJ2-7; TRBD1 aligns across 9 bases. CDR3 length equals 14 residues. With 6 bases clipped from V and 3 bases from J, the junction kept 9 bases outside the gene matches. CDR1 SQVTM and CDR2 ANQGSEA come from the germline V gene. CDR3 loop: CSVLGGTGIYEQYF. The CDR3 bases are TGCAGCGTCCTTGGAGGGACAGGGATCTACGAGCAGTACTTC.

The chain recombines TRBV27 with TRBJ2-1; 10 bases map to TRBD2. The junction had 6 bases not matched to a gene; V was cut back by 3 bases and J by 7 bases. The CDR3 has 15 residues. Germline V gives CDR1 MNHEY, CDR2 SMNVEV (reference sequence). CDR3 bases: TGTGCCAGCAGTTTCCTGGGTAGCGGGGGGAATGAGCAGTTCTTC. Protein product: CASSFLGSGGNEQFF.

This chain uses TRBV30 with TRBJ1-2; 7 nucleotides match TRBD1. This CDR3 region has 13 residues. CDR1 is GTSNPN, CDR2 SVGIG, per germline (reference sequence). Unmatched junction bases numbered 8, after V lost 2 bases and J lost 8 bases. The CDR3 loop reads CAWSPEGALGYTF. The CDR3 DNA is TGTGCCTGGAGTCCTGAGGGGGCGCTCGGCTACACCTTC.

This sequence joins TRBV4-1 and TRBJ1-1; 7 positions agree with TRBD1. V shed 6 bases, J shed 7 bases, and the junction held 11 bases outside the gene matches. Germline V gives CDR1 MGHRA, CDR2 YSYEKL. This CDR3 spans 14 amino acids. The chain's CDR3 is CASRPGQLSHEAFF. CDR3 in DNA: TGCGCCAGCAGACCGGGACAGCTCTCCCATGAAGCTTTCTTT.

The chain links TRBV10-2 to TRBJ1-1, with a weak D call TRBD1 (6 bases). Germline V CDR1 and CDR2: WSHSY, SAAADI. CDR3 length equals 12 residues. V was shortened by 6 bases and J by 5 bases, with 10 bases between the two germline ends. The CDR3 DNA sequence: TGCGCCAGCAGGGGGGGGCTTACTGAAGCTTTCTTT. It yields the protein CASRGGLTEAFF.

This clone appeared a few times. The chain uses TRBV6-5 and TRBJ2-2, with 7 bases lining up with TRBD2. Germline V gene sequence: CDR1 MNHEY, CDR2 SVGAGI. There are 12 residues in the CDR3. V trimming: 8 bases; J trimming: 8 bases; junction bases outside the gene matches: 5. This CDR3 reads CASGLVTGELFF. The CDR3 DNA is TGTGCCAGCGGACTAGTGACTGGGGAGCTGTTTTTT.

The chain joins TRBV7-9 to TRBJ2-1; unclear D gene. The germline gives CDR1 SEHNR, CDR2 FQNEAQ (reference sequence). The CDR3 totals 14 residues. V dropped 0 bases and J dropped 6 bases, with 9 bases sitting between them. CDR3 sequence: CASSLAIGLNEQFF. In DNA, the CDR3 is TGTGCCAGCAGCTTAGCGATTGGGCTCAATGAGCAGTTCTTC.

The chain combines TRBV29-1 with TRBJ1-1; D unclear. Trimming left V 5 bases short and J 7 bases short, with 14 bases between. Germline V gene sequence: CDR1 SQVTM, CDR2 ANQGSEA. CDR3 length: 12 amino acids. DNA of the CDR3: TGCAGCGTTCCGAGCCCGAGCGGTGAAGCTTTCTTT. As protein: CSVPSPSGEAFF.

To note about this clone: Additional DNA sequences in this sample encode the identical CDR3. This sequence joins TRBV30 and TRBJ1-5; D is unclear. In germline, CDR1 is GTSNPN, CDR2 SVGIG (reference sequence). Between the trimmed V and J ends, which lost 3 bases and 4 bases, there was a span of 13 bases. The CDR3 is 14 residues long. CDR3 residues: CAWSVEGYNQPQHF. CDR3 DNA sequence: TGTGCCTGGAGCGTGGAGGGCTATAATCAGCCCCAGCATTTT.

The rearrangement uses TRBV27 and TRBJ2-7, with 8 bases identical to TRBD2. The J segment lost 3 bases and the V segment lost 4 bases, leaving 8 bases of the junction unmatched. The CDR3 is 15 amino acids. From germline, CDR1 is MNHEY and CDR2 SMNVEV (reference sequence). CDR3 sequence: CASSYSAGGDYEQYF. The CDR3 region has the DNA TGTGCCAGCAGTTACTCCGCCGGGGGGGACTACGAGCAGTACTTC.

This chain joins TRBV29-1 and TRBJ2-2; D is perhaps TRBD2 (5 bases). V lost 5 bases and J 0 bases, leaving 13 bases between the germline ends. The CDR3 has 15 residues. The germline V gene has CDR1 SQVTM and CDR2 ANQGSEA. The CDR3, as DNA: TGCAGCGTTCTCCCGGGATTTTCGAACACCGGGGAGCTGTTTTTT. Translated, it gives CSVLPGFSNTGELFF.

The chain employs TRBV29-1 and TRBJ1-2, with 7 bases aligning to TRBD1. The V segment lost 2 bases and the J segment 5 bases; nucleotides outside the gene matches: 5. Germline V gene data show CDR1 as SQVTM and CDR2 as ANQGSEA. The CDR3 contains 13 residues. CDR3 in DNA: TGCAGCGTTGAACAGGGGGGTCGGTATGGCTACACCTTC. Its translation is CSVEQGGRYGYTF.

The V and J genes are TRBV9 and TRBJ1-1, with 8 bases that match TRBD1. The CDR3 covers 14 residues. Germline CDR1 reads SGDLS; CDR2 reads YYNGEE. Unmatched junction bases numbered 2, after V lost 0 bases and J lost 4 bases. CDR3 sequence (DNA): TGTGCCAGCAGCGTAGCGGACAGGGTCACTGAAGCTTTCTTT. Translating it yields CASSVADRVTEAFF.

V is TRBV27 and J is TRBJ1-4; 8 bases map to TRBD1. J lost 7 bases, V lost 5 bases, and 6 bases had no gene match. CDR3 length: 14 residues. Germline V gene data show CDR1 as MNHEY and CDR2 as SMNVEV (reference sequence). The DNA of the CDR3 is TGTGCCAGCAGTCTACGGACAGGGCCTGAAAAACTGTTTTTT. Protein product: CASSLRTGPEKLFF.